The next 2 T cell receptor beta chains were all read from a single sample in a study of low-dose radiotherapy and immunotherapy resistance in tumors. Gene-specific TRAV and TRBV primers were used for first-strand cDNA, covering alpha and beta chains. For amplifying TCRs, the PCR ran for about 22 cycles with Phusion, which was used together with a constant-region primer and the adapter on the V primers. MiXCR, run by TCRdb on the reads, gives a single entry per CDR3 protein. The sample lists about 58,000 distinct CDR3 sequences; about 23% were seen once. Time point in this sample: after trial treatment. Treatment specified: LDRT plus nivolumab, ipilimumab, low-dose cyclophosphamide and aspirin (RACIN trial). The sample was PBMCs, taken after low-dose radiotherapy plus immunotherapy. The receptors shown here come from a male donor with prostate cancer.

As regards this clonotype: This probably arose from a read error, given a far larger clone one base away. This chain connects TRBV7-6 to TRBJ2-7; 8 nucleotides line up with TRBD2. CDR1 and CDR2 (germline): SGHVS, FNYEAQ. V lost 4 bases and J lost 7; bases outside the gene matches: 12. The CDR3 has 15 residues. This CDR3 is CASSSGRAAGNEQYF. In DNA, the CDR3 is TGTGCCAGCAGCTCCGGGAGGGCCGCGGGGAATGAGCAGTACTTC.

In the case of this clonotype: A far larger clone is just one base off, so this is likely a read error. The CDR3 sequence is CASSRPGPQEAQYF. The CDR3 nucleotides are TGTGCCAGCAGCAGACCGGGGCCCCAAGAGGCCCAGTACTTC. The chain is built from TRBV7-6 and TRBJ2-5; tentatively, D is TRBD1 or TRBD2 (5 bases each). This CDR3 is built from 14 residues. Germline values: CDR1 SGHVS, CDR2 FNYEAQ.